These 22 T cell receptor beta chains were all obtained from the same sample, sequenced in a study of cytomegalovirus exposure and HLA in healthy donors. This table comes from immunoSEQ multiplex PCR, and its TCRdb copy is limited to in-frame clones, with some not included. This table has 250,000 or so clones, around 90% appearing once. The specimen was PBMCs. The receptors stem from a woman aged 18-35 years in good health and CMV-seronegative.

This clone was observed a single time. The chain employs TRBV19 and TRBJ2-3; 9 bases map to TRBD1. V lost 6 bases to trimming and J lost 4 bases; unmatched junction nucleotides: 5. The length of the CDR3 is 14 residues. CDR1 and CDR2 (germline): LNHDA, SQIVND (reference sequence). CDR3 sequence reads: CASSDRGGADTQYF. The CDR3 DNA reads as TGTGCCAGTAGCGACAGGGGGGGAGCAGATACGCAGTATTTT. The full variable domain, completed using reference TRBV19 and TRBJ2-3, is DGGITQSPKYLFRKEGQNVTLSCEQNLNHDAMYWYRQDPGQGLRLIYYSQIVNDFQKGDIAEGYSVSREKKESFPLTVTSAQKNPTAFYLCASSDRGGADTQYFGPGTRLTVL.

This rearrangement joins TRBV30 to TRBJ1-1; D ambiguous. V dropped 4 bases and J dropped 5 bases, with 14 bases sitting between them. The CDR3 length is 13 residues. CDR1 and CDR2 (germline): GTSNPN, SVGIG (reference sequence). This CDR3 reads CAWTPHPGTEAFF. The CDR3 bases are TGTGCCTGGACGCCCCACCCGGGGACTGAAGCTTTCTTT.

The rearrangement links TRBV7-8 to TRBJ2-7; D ambiguous. This CDR3 region has 14 residues. The germline V gene encodes CDR1 SGHVS and CDR2 FQNEAQ. V was pared by 5 bases and J by 6 bases, with 17 bases between. The CDR3 nucleotides read TGTGCCAGCAGCCTCCATTGGCAGCGTCTCGAGCAGTACGTC. Translation gives CASSLHWQRLEQYV.

This chain uses TRBV7-3 with TRBJ2-1; 7 bases fit TRBD1. The CDR3 contains 15 residues. The germline V gene encodes CDR1 SGHTA and CDR2 FQGTGA. With V trimmed by 9 bases and J by 8 bases, 16 bases remained unmatched. The DNA for the CDR3 is TGTGCCAGAAGGCGAGGGGGCGCCATATTCGATGAGCAGTTCTTC. It yields the protein CARRRGGAIFDEQFF.

The chain is built from TRBV11-3 and TRBJ2-1; D not resolved. Trimming left V 0 bases short and J 2 bases short, with 5 bases between. The CDR3 has 14 amino acids. CDR1 SGHNT and CDR2 YENEEA come from the germline V gene. The CDR3 spells CASSLDRAYNEQFF. CDR3 sequence (DNA): TGTGCCAGCAGCTTAGACCGGGCCTACAATGAGCAGTTCTTC.

The chain employs TRBV28 and TRBJ1-2; 11 bases align to TRBD1. Trimming took 7 bases from V and 6 from J; bases not matched to a gene: 10. This CDR3 comprises 15 residues. The germline gives CDR1 MDHEN, CDR2 SYDVKM. CDR3 nucleotides: TGTGCCAGCACCCTCGGACAGGGGGCCGGCGATGGCTACACCTTC. It codes for CASTLGQGAGDGYTF.

The chain links TRBV6-5 to TRBJ1-4, with TRBD1 as a possible D gene (5 bases). This CDR3 region has 14 residues. V lost 0 bases, J lost 6 bases, and 8 bases lay in between. Germline CDR1 and CDR2: MNHEY and SVGAGI. The CDR3 here is CASSYSWGDEKLFF. The CDR3 DNA follows: TGTGCCAGCAGTTACTCGTGGGGGGATGAAAAACTGTTTTTT.

The rearrangement uses TRBV9 and TRBJ2-6, with no clear D. Germline CDR1 is SGDLS and CDR2 is YYNGEE. The CDR3 has 17 residues. The V end was cut by 3 bases, the J end by 0 bases, with 13 bases between. DNA for the CDR3: TGTGCCAGCAGCGACCACTCACCAGGCTCTGGGGCCAACGTCCTGACTTTC. Its translation is CASSDHSPGSGANVLTF.

In DNA form, the CDR3 reads TGTGCCAGTTACGGGGGGCCTACGCATACGCAGTATTTT. Its protein is CASYGGPTHTQYF. This chain joins TRBV25-1 and TRBJ2-3; weak D call: TRBD2 (7 bases). Between the trimmed V and J ends, which lost 9 bases and 7 bases, there was a span of 17 bases. CDR1 and CDR2 (germline): MGHDK, SYGVNS. This CDR3 comprises 13 residues. Variable domain in full (rest from reference TRBV25-1 and TRBJ2-3): EADIYQTPRYLVIGTGKKITLECSQTMGHDKMYWYQQDPGMELHLIHYSYGVNSTEKGDLSSESTVSRIRTEHFPLTLESARPSHTSQYLCASYGGPTHTQYFGPGTRLTVL.

The V call is TRBV10-3, the J call TRBJ2-7; TRBD1 is a possible D gene (5 bases). This CDR3 region has 13 residues. Germline V gene data show CDR1 as ENHRY and CDR2 as SYGVKD. Trimming shortened V by 4 bases and J by 4 bases, and 11 bases separated the two germline ends. The CDR3 region has the DNA TGTGCCATCAGTGGGGATCGACAGTACGAGCAGTACGTC. The encoded protein is CAISGDRQYEQYV.

The chain links TRBV19 to TRBJ2-5; 7 nucleotides agree with TRBD2. Trimming removed 4 bases from V and 7 bases from J; junction bases left unmatched: 12. The germline V gene has CDR1 LNHDA and CDR2 SQIVND (reference sequence). The CDR3 is 15 amino acids. CDR3 in amino acids: CASSTTTSLAGTQYF. CDR3 bases: TGTGCCAGTAGTACCACGACTAGCTTGGCGGGGACCCAGTACTTC.

This chain connects TRBV7-9 to TRBJ1-2; D is perhaps TRBD1 (5 bases). Trimming pared 1 base from V and 6 bases from J, leaving 21 bases between. The CDR3 loop spans 17 amino acids. CDR1 and CDR2 (germline): SEHNR, FQNEAQ (reference sequence). The CDR3 region is CASSLEPTGTLRDGYTF. The CDR3 coding sequence is TGTGCCAGCAGCTTAGAACCTACAGGAACGTTACGCGATGGCTACACCTTC. Together with reference TRBV7-9 and TRBJ1-2, the CDR3 gives the full variable domain: DTGVSQNPRHKITKRGQNVTFRCDPISEHNRLYWYRQTLGQGPEFLTYFQNEAQLEKSRLLSDRFSAERPKGSFSTLEIQRTEQGDSAMYLCASSLEPTGTLRDGYTFGSGTRLTVV.

The chain joins TRBV28 to TRBJ1-5; 7 nucleotides match TRBD1. The germline V gene has CDR1 MDHEN and CDR2 SYDVKM. The trim removed 2 bases at V and 7 bases at J, leaving 20 bases unmatched. This CDR3 comprises 19 residues. The CDR3: CASSLRRRTGYVSGQPQHF. The CDR3 DNA reads as TGTGCCAGCAGTTTAAGGAGGAGGACAGGTTATGTTTCCGGGCAGCCCCAGCATTTT.

This rearrangement joins TRBV7-2 to TRBJ2-3, with TRBD2 matching 11 bases. Looked up from germline, CDR1 is SGHTA and CDR2 is FQGNSA. J was trimmed by 1 base and V by 6 bases; bases with no gene match: 0. The CDR3 is 14 amino acids. DNA of the CDR3: TGTGCCAGCAGTAGCGGGGGGGGCACAGATACGCAGTATTTT. This codes for CASSSGGGTDTQYF.

The rearrangement joins TRBV7-9 to TRBJ2-5; D perhaps matches TRBD1 (7 bases). V lost 4 bases and J lost 5, with 17 bases in between. In germline, CDR1 is SEHNR, CDR2 FQNEAQ (reference sequence). The CDR3 is 15 residues long. The CDR3 DNA follows: TGTGCCAGCAGCTCACGACAGGAGGGGGCGGAGACCCAGTACTTC. Amino acids: CASSSRQEGAETQYF.

The chain has TRBV6-5 and TRBJ1-2, with 9 bases matching TRBD1. Germline V lookup: CDR1 MNHEY, CDR2 SVGAGI. Losses at the gene ends were 2 bases for V and 6 bases for J; bases not matched to a gene: 1. The length of the CDR3 is 13 residues. The CDR3 DNA reads as TGTGCCAGCAGTTACAGGGACAGGGATGGCTACACCTTC. Amino acids: CASSYRDRDGYTF.

V and J are TRBV7-2 and TRBJ2-2; TRBD2 agrees at 7 bases. This CDR3 is built from 16 residues. V trimming: 3 bases; J trimming: 6 bases; junction bases outside the gene matches: 10. Germline lookup yields CDR1 SGHTA and CDR2 FQGNSA. The CDR3 DNA reads TGTGCCAGCAGCTTGGCCCCGGGGGGTAGAGCCGGGGAGCTGTTTTTT. This translates into CASSLAPGGRAGELFF.

Here the CDR3 reads CASSLGGQGNEKLFF. The CDR3 DNA reads as TGTGCCAGCAGCTTGGGGGGACAGGGGAATGAAAAACTGTTTTTT. The V call is TRBV5-6, the J call TRBJ1-4, with 10 nucleotides matching TRBD1. Germline CDR1 reads SGHDT; CDR2 reads YYEEEE. After removal of 0 bases from V and 5 bases from J, the junction contained 1 base not matched to a gene. This CDR3 contains 15 residues. Filled out from reference TRBV5-6 and TRBJ1-4, the complete variable domain reads DAGVTQSPTHLIKTRGQQVTLRCSPKSGHDTVSWYQQALGQGPQFIFQYYEEEERQRGNFPDRFSGHQFPNYSSELNVNALLLGDSALYLCASSLGGQGNEKLFFGSGTQLSVL.

The V gene is TRBV28, the J gene TRBJ1-5, with D possibly matching TRBD1 (5 bases). Germline CDR1 is MDHEN and CDR2 is SYDVKM. CDR3 length: 14 residues. V was shortened by 7 bases and J by 1 base, with 11 bases between the two germline ends. Here the CDR3 reads CASMGGLSNQPQHF. DNA of the CDR3: TGTGCCAGCATGGGGGGGTTGAGCAATCAGCCCCAGCATTTT. Based on the CDR3 plus reference TRBV28 and TRBJ1-5, the full variable domain is DVKVTQSSRYLVKRTGEKVFLECVQDMDHENMFWYRQDPGLGLRLIYFSYDVKMKEKGDIPEGYSVSREKKERFSLILESASTNQTSMYLCASMGGLSNQPQHFGDGTRLSIL.

V usage is TRBV11-2 and J usage is TRBJ1-5; TRBD1 might be the D (5 bases). Germline V CDR1 and CDR2: SGHAT, FQNNGV. V was trimmed by 2 bases and J by 6 bases, leaving 8 bases between them. The CDR3 length is 13 residues. The CDR3 DNA is TGTGCCAGCAGCTTATCAGGGCCTCAGCCCCAGCATTTT. This translates into CASSLSGPQPQHF.

This chain's CDR3 is CASSPGQGSEKLFF. CDR3 sequence (DNA): TGTGCCAGCAGTCCCGGACAGGGAAGTGAAAAACTGTTTTTT. The rearrangement joins TRBV27 to TRBJ1-4; 8 nucleotides agree with TRBD1. Germline loops: CDR1 MNHEY, CDR2 SMNVEV (reference sequence). Unmatched junction bases numbered 6, after V lost 5 bases and J lost 7 bases. There are 14 residues in the CDR3.

V and J are TRBV7-8 and TRBJ1-5, with 10 bases aligning to TRBD1. The CDR3 runs to 18 residues. Germline V CDR1 and CDR2: SGHVS, FQNEAQ. V trimming: 5 bases; J trimming: 0 bases; junction bases outside the gene matches: 10. The CDR3 sequence: CASSPRQGAPYSNQPQHF. In DNA, the CDR3 is TGTGCCAGCAGCCCGCGACAGGGGGCCCCATATAGCAATCAGCCCCAGCATTTT.